The 23 T cell receptor beta chains presented below share a single source sample, sequenced in a study of Ad26.COV2.S vaccination and SARS-CoV-2 variants. The method was immunoSEQ multiplex PCR; TCRdb's version includes in-frame clones alone and lacks a portion of them. Of roughly 100,000 clones in the sample, around three quarters were seen once. The sample consisted of peripheral blood, taken after recovery from COVID-19. The receptors shown here come from a human donor who had recovered from COVID-19.

The chain uses TRBV21-1 and TRBJ1-2; the table's D call, TRBD1, has no DNA check behind it. TRBV21-1 is described as a pseudogene. The CDR3 runs to 12 residues. The CDR3 reads CASIGGARGYTF. CDR3 in DNA: TGTGCCAGCATTGGGGGCGCGCGGGGCTACACCTTC.

The chain employs TRBV7-2 and TRBJ1-1; the D gene is possibly TRBD1 (5 bases). The V gene's germline CDR1 is SGHTA and CDR2 FQGNSA. V lost 2 bases and J lost 1, with 5 bases in between. This CDR3 region has 13 residues. CDR3 protein: CASSLQGNTEAFF. CDR3 bases: TGTGCCAGCAGCTTACAGGGGAACACTGAAGCTTTCTTT. Together with reference TRBV7-2 and TRBJ1-1, the CDR3 gives the full variable domain: GAGVSQSPSNKVTEKGKDVELRCDPISGHTALYWYRQSLGQGLEFLIYFQGNSAPDKSGLPSDRFSAERTGGSVSTLTIQRTQQEDSAVYLCASSLQGNTEAFFGQGTRLTVV.

The chain combines TRBV5-1 with TRBJ1-6; D may be TRBD1 (5 bases). CDR3 length equals 15 residues. Between the trimmed V and J ends, which lost 0 bases and 10 bases, there was a span of 14 bases. Germline CDR1 SGHRS, CDR2 YFSETQ. The CDR3 sequence: CASSLAGQGRSPLHF. The CDR3 DNA reads as TGCGCCAGCAGCTTGGCGGGGCAGGGAAGATCACCCCTCCACTTT.

This chain connects TRBV13 to TRBJ2-3, with D hard to call. CDR3 size: 13 residues. The V gene's germline CDR1 is PRHDT and CDR2 FYEKMQ (reference sequence). Trimming removed 4 bases at V and 4 bases at J, with 9 bases between. CDR3 sequence reads: CASSSRLSDTQYF. The CDR3 bases are TGTGCCAGCAGCTCGAGACTGTCAGATACGCAGTATTTT.

The chain is built from TRBV5-4 and TRBJ2-1; 10 bases agree with TRBD2. The CDR3 extends over 16 amino acids. The germline V gene encodes CDR1 SGHNT and CDR2 YYREEE (reference sequence). After removal of 1 base from V and 7 bases from J, the junction contained 8 bases not matched to a gene. The DNA of the CDR3 is TGTGCCAGCAGCTTGAGCGGGGGGGCGTCGGTGAATGAGCAGTTCTTC. It codes for CASSLSGGASVNEQFF.

The rearrangement uses TRBV3-1 (or the pseudogene TRBV3-2) and TRBJ1-5, with a tentative D call TRBD1 (5 bases). Deletions cut 0 bases from V and 6 bases from J, with 12 bases between. The CDR3 runs 15 residues. Germline V gives CDR1 LGHDT, CDR2 YNNKEL (reference sequence). This chain's CDR3 is CASSQDPQERQPQHF. The DNA for the CDR3 is TGTGCCAGCAGCCAAGACCCACAGGAGCGTCAGCCCCAGCATTTT.

The chain uses TRBV10-1 and TRBJ2-1; 9 nucleotides agree with TRBD1. After removal of 10 bases from V and 3 bases from J, the junction contained 13 bases not matched to a gene. The CDR3 is 16 residues long. Germline CDR1 WNHNN, CDR2 SYGVQD (reference sequence). The CDR3 sequence is CATSGGGGQGYNEQFF. CDR3 nucleotides: TGCGCCACCTCAGGGGGTGGGGGACAGGGCTACAATGAGCAGTTCTTC.

The chain carries TRBV2 and TRBJ2-7; TRBD1 agrees at 8 bases. With V trimmed by 1 base and J by 2 bases, 1 base remained unmatched. This CDR3 has 14 residues. Looked up from germline, CDR1 is SNHLY and CDR2 is FYNNEI. As DNA, the CDR3 is TGTGCCAGCAGTGAAGGGGACAGGCCCTACGAGCAGTACTTC. This translates into CASSEGDRPYEQYF.

The rearrangement joins TRBV3-1 (or the pseudogene TRBV3-2) to TRBJ1-2, with D unclear. The ends were cut back, 0 bases at V and 10 bases at J, with 9 bases in the middle. This CDR3 spans 12 amino acids. Germline loops: CDR1 LGHDT, CDR2 YNNKEL (reference sequence). This chain's CDR3 is CASSQDSSLYTF. Here the CDR3 DNA reads TGTGCCAGCAGCCAAGACAGTTCGCTCTACACCTTC.

This clone was counted a few times. The chain joins TRBV27 to TRBJ1-5; 7 nucleotides align to TRBD1. The ends lost 5 bases at V and 6 bases at J; junction bases unmatched: 4. Germline V CDR1 and CDR2: MNHEY, SMNVEV (reference sequence). This CDR3 has 13 amino acids. In nucleotides, the CDR3 is TGTGCCAGCAGTACGACAGGGCTTCAGCCCCAGCATTTT. Protein product: CASSTTGLQPQHF.

The count of this clone is one. This chain joins TRBV11-3 and TRBJ2-3; no clear D. Germline CDR1 SGHNT, CDR2 YENEEA. V was shortened by 1 base and J by 0 bases, with 11 bases between the two germline ends. There are 16 residues in the CDR3. CDR3 DNA: TGTGCCAGCAGCTTAGCTTCCGAGACTAGCACAGATACGCAGTATTTT. It specifies CASSLASETSTDTQYF.

This rearrangement joins TRBV6-2 or TRBV6-3 to TRBJ2-3, with 11 bases identical to TRBD2. The CDR3 contains 14 residues. Losses at the gene ends were 5 bases for V and 4 bases for J; bases not matched to a gene: 2. In germline, CDR1 is MNHEY, CDR2 SVGEGT. The CDR3 loop reads CASSGSGGADTQYF. The CDR3 DNA follows: TGTGCCAGCAGTGGTAGCGGGGGGGCAGATACGCAGTATTTT.

This chain joins TRBV6-1 and TRBJ1-5; D unresolved. The CDR3 contains 17 residues. Germline CDR1 MNHNS, CDR2 SASEGT. Trimming removed 1 base from V and 0 bases from J, with 13 bases in between. This chain's CDR3 is CASSEDRFSNSNQPQHF. CDR3 nucleotide sequence: TGTGCCAGCAGTGAAGACAGATTCTCAAATAGCAATCAGCCCCAGCATTTT.

This clone was observed a single time. The gene calls are TRBV5-1 and TRBJ2-1; 9 bases agree with TRBD2. Germline-derived CDR1 and CDR2 are SGHRS and YFSETQ. The CDR3 covers 16 residues. The trim removed 2 bases at V and 9 bases at J, leaving 12 bases unmatched. As DNA, the CDR3 is TGCGCCAGCAGCTTAGAAGCGGGGGGCTCCGCCGGTGAGCAGTTCTTC. Translated, it gives CASSLEAGGSAGEQFF.

This clone was picked up one time. V usage is TRBV10-3 and J usage is TRBJ2-1, with 9 bases fitting TRBD1. J was trimmed by 6 bases and V by 4 bases; bases with no gene match: 7. The CDR3 sequence is 15 residues long. Germline values: CDR1 ENHRY, CDR2 SYGVKD. The CDR3 is CAISGQGVGPNEQFF. The CDR3, as DNA: TGTGCCATCAGTGGACAGGGGGTAGGACCCAATGAGCAGTTCTTC.

The chain links TRBV6-1 to TRBJ1-5; 9 nucleotides agree with TRBD1. V gave up 2 bases and J gave up 7 bases; unmatched junction bases: 9. The germline V gene encodes CDR1 MNHNS and CDR2 SASEGT. The CDR3 consists of 16 residues. The CDR3 DNA follows: TGTGCCAGCAGTGAATCTCCGGGACAGGGAAGACAGCCCCAGCATTTT. It codes for CASSESPGQGRQPQHF.

The chain couples TRBV15 to TRBJ1-5, with D perhaps matching TRBD1 (5 bases). The V gene lost 3 bases and the J gene lost 3 bases, with 12 bases spanning the gap. There are 15 residues in the CDR3. CDR1 LNHNV and CDR2 YYDKDF come from the germline V gene (reference sequence). DNA for the CDR3: TGTGCCACCAGCAGGGCAGGGATTTCCAATCAGCCCCAGCATTTT. Translating gives CATSRAGISNQPQHF.

V is TRBV7-9 and J is TRBJ2-5; D is undetermined. V was shortened by 1 base and J by 0 bases, with 9 bases between the two germline ends. The CDR3 contains 15 residues. In germline, CDR1 is SEHNR, CDR2 FQNEAQ (reference sequence). The CDR3 loop is CASSLGVRDQETQYF. CDR3 coding DNA: TGTGCCAGCAGCTTAGGTGTCAGAGACCAAGAGACCCAGTACTTC.

The V and J genes are TRBV5-1 and TRBJ2-3; 8 positions agree with TRBD2. This CDR3 spans 17 amino acids. Germline-derived CDR1 and CDR2 are SGHRS and YFSETQ. J lost 7 bases, V lost 4 bases, and 17 bases had no gene match. The CDR3 nucleotides are TGCGCCAGCAGCATCGCTAGCGGGCCCGCACTTATATATACGCAGTATTTT. This translates into CASSIASGPALIYTQYF.

The chain recombines TRBV28 with TRBJ2-7; TRBD1 aligns across 9 bases. Unmatched junction bases numbered 8, after V lost 6 bases and J lost 5 bases. The CDR3 has 14 residues. Germline-derived CDR1 and CDR2 are MDHEN and SYDVKM. DNA of the CDR3: TGTGCCAGCAGCCGAGGGACAGGGATCCACGAGCAGTACTTC. Translated, it gives CASSRGTGIHEQYF.

V is TRBV7-5 and J is TRBJ1-2. TRBV7-5 corresponds to a pseudogene. The CDR3 has 16 residues. The CDR3 is CVRSDRPPGRHDGYTF. The CDR3 nucleotides are TGTGTCAGAAGCGACCGACCCCCAGGGAGGCATGATGGCTACACCTTC.

This clone was counted a single time. The gene calls are TRBV2 and TRBJ2-5, with TRBD2 identical over 10 bases. V lost 1 base to trimming and J lost 5 bases; unmatched junction nucleotides: 4. The CDR3 extends over 15 amino acids. Germline CDR1 SNHLY, CDR2 FYNNEI. Here the CDR3 DNA reads TGTGCCAGCAGTGAAGGAGCGGGGGGGCGTGAGACCCAGTACTTC. Amino acid sequence: CASSEGAGGRETQYF.

This sequence joins TRBV4-2 and TRBJ2-5; TRBD2 is a possible D gene (6 bases). The CDR3 runs 14 residues. Looked up from germline, CDR1 is LGHNA and CDR2 is YNFKEQ. V lost 5 bases to trimming and J lost 4 bases, with 14 bases between them. Here the CDR3 DNA reads TGTGCCAGCAGCGAATCGACTAGTCTAGAGACCCAGTACTTC. This sequence encodes CASSESTSLETQYF.